Below are 15 T cell receptor beta chains sequenced from a single sample in a study of blood T cell repertoires in COVID-19. Sequencing was performed with immunoSEQ multiplex PCR; in TCRdb, only in-frame clones are kept and a portion is missing. The sample consists of 400,000 to 500,000 clones, about nine tenths of them appearing once. The specimen was peripheral blood. Source of these receptors: a woman aged 25 to 39 with active or convalescent COVID-19.

Of note for this clone: The junction shows a germline mismatch at one end, possibly a read error. CDR3 in DNA: TGTGCCAGAAGCGCCCGGGACAGCGCTTTTAGCGTCTTC. Translation: CARSARDSAFSVF. The rearrangement uses TRBV5-3 and TRBJ1-2, with 7 bases that match TRBD1. TRBV5-3 is known as an ORF, though its function is uncertain. This CDR3 comprises 13 residues.

V and J are TRBV7-9 and TRBJ1-5; TRBD1 is a possible D gene (5 bases). This CDR3 has 14 residues. The V end lost 2 bases, the J end lost 2 bases, and 7 bases lay between the germline ends. Germline loops: CDR1 SEHNR, CDR2 FQNEAQ (reference sequence). The CDR3 loop reads CASSLSTGNQPQHF. CDR3 DNA: TGTGCCAGCAGCTTATCGACAGGCAATCAGCCCCAGCATTTT.

V is TRBV6-5 and J is TRBJ1-1; D is possibly TRBD1 (5 bases). This CDR3 is 13 amino acids long. Trimming pared 7 bases from V and 4 bases from J, leaving 13 bases between. Germline loops: CDR1 MNHEY, CDR2 SVGAGI. As DNA, the CDR3 is TGTGCCAGCACCACATCCGGGGGCACTGAAGCTTTCTTT. Its translation is CASTTSGGTEAFF.

This chain joins TRBV14 and TRBJ1-1; 7 nucleotides line up with TRBD1. Trimming cost V 1 base and J 8 bases; bases outside gene matches: 4. Germline lookup yields CDR1 SGHDN and CDR2 FVKESK. This CDR3 contains 13 residues. CDR3 loop: CASSQVEGAEAFF. The CDR3, as DNA: TGTGCCAGCAGCCAAGTTGAGGGGGCGGAAGCTTTCTTT. Full variable domain (rest looked up from reference TRBV14 and TRBJ1-1): EAGVTQFPSHSVIEKGQTVTLRCDPISGHDNLYWYRRVMGKEIKFLLHFVKESKQDESGMPNNRFLAERTGGTYSTLKVQPAELEDSGVYFCASSQVEGAEAFFGQGTRLTVV.

In this sample, this clone turned up a few times. The J gene is TRBJ2-1, the V gene TRBV6-5; D remains ambiguous. CDR1 and CDR2 from the germline V gene are MNHEY and SVGAGI. V was pared by 6 bases and J by 0 bases, with 12 bases between. The CDR3 consists of 15 residues. Here the CDR3 reads CASSRELSSYNEQFF. DNA of the CDR3: TGTGCCAGCAGCCGAGAATTGAGCTCCTACAATGAGCAGTTCTTC.

This clone was found once. The rearrangement uses TRBV12-3 or TRBV12-4 and TRBJ1-5; 9 bases map to TRBD1. The CDR3 is 12 residues long. Trimming at V came to 4 bases and at J to 15 bases, leaving 7 bases not matched to a gene. CDR3 region: CASSYGQGNSHF. The CDR3 coding sequence is TGTGCCAGCAGTTACGGACAGGGGAATTCGCATTTT.

This rearrangement joins TRBV5-1 to TRBJ1-2; 7 nucleotides agree with TRBD1. Germline assignment: CDR1 SGHRS and CDR2 YFSETQ. The ends lost 0 bases at V and 4 bases at J; junction bases unmatched: 9. This CDR3 is built from 16 residues. The CDR3 protein is CASSLALDRLSYGYTF. In nucleotides, the CDR3 is TGCGCCAGCAGCTTGGCCTTGGACAGGCTCTCCTATGGCTACACCTTC.

V usage is TRBV2 and J usage is TRBJ1-2; D not resolved. V gave up 10 bases and J gave up 4 bases, with 10 bases separating them. The germline CDR1 and CDR2 sequences are SNHLY and FYNNEI. The CDR3 is made up of 11 amino acids. This chain's CDR3 is CAIAEGYGYTF. CDR3 nucleotide sequence: TGTGCCATCGCGGAGGGCTATGGCTACACCTTC.

This chain connects TRBV6-1 to TRBJ1-6; D is undetermined. V shed 1 base and J shed 4 bases, with 11 bases lying between them. The CDR3 runs 16 residues. Germline assignment: CDR1 MNHNS and CDR2 SASEGT. CDR3 coding DNA: TGTGCCAGCAGTGAAGAAGAGGAGAGTTATAATTCACCCCTCCACTTT. Amino acid sequence: CASSEEEESYNSPLHF.

The genes are TRBV27 and TRBJ1-2; no clear D. Germline-derived CDR1 and CDR2 are MNHEY and SMNVEV (reference sequence). The CDR3 length is 17 residues. Deletions cut 1 base from V and 7 bases from J, with 22 bases between. The CDR3 coding sequence is TGTGCCAGCAGTTTATTGCGGGGAACCACTTTCGATTCTGGCTACACCTTC. This gives the protein CASSLLRGTTFDSGYTF.

This clone was seen once. This chain joins TRBV4-1 and TRBJ1-2; D perhaps matches TRBD1 (5 bases). Germline lookup yields CDR1 MGHRA and CDR2 YSYEKL. This CDR3 has 14 amino acids. Trimming cost V 2 bases and J 5 bases, with 12 bases left between them. Here the CDR3 DNA reads TGCGCCAGCAGCCAACATGGGGGGGAGTATGGCTACACCTTC. It codes for CASSQHGGEYGYTF.

Here the CDR3 reads CAISDEKLAHHNEQFF. DNA of the CDR3: TGTGCCATCAGTGATGAGAAACTAGCTCACCACAATGAGCAGTTCTTC. The rearrangement uses TRBV10-3 and TRBJ2-1; possibly TRBD2 for D (6 bases). Trimming cost V 3 bases and J 5 bases, with 17 bases left between them. CDR3 length: 16 residues. Germline CDR1 ENHRY, CDR2 SYGVKD.

The V and J genes are TRBV6-1 and TRBJ2-7; maybe TRBD1 (6 bases). The germline gives CDR1 MNHNS, CDR2 SASEGT. The CDR3 covers 17 residues. V was cut by 4 bases and J by 4 bases, with 23 bases left in between. The DNA of the CDR3 is TGTGCCAGCAGTGTTCAACAGGGCGCCCTACTGATTTACGAGCAGTACTTC. Residues: CASSVQQGALLIYEQYF.

The chain employs TRBV3-1 (or the pseudogene TRBV3-2) and TRBJ1-1; D is ambiguous. The CDR3 spans 13 residues. Germline V gene lookup returns CDR1 LGHDT and CDR2 YNNKEL (reference sequence). V was shortened by 5 bases and J by 1 base, with 8 bases between the two germline ends. Here the CDR3 DNA reads TGTGCCAGCAGCTACCCACAGAACACTGAAGCTTTCTTT. This gives the protein CASSYPQNTEAFF.

The chain employs TRBV10-3 and TRBJ1-2; 7 bases are a match to TRBD1. The CDR3 loop spans 13 amino acids. Germline V CDR1 and CDR2: ENHRY, SYGVKD. V was pared by 4 bases and J by 5 bases, with 4 bases of the junction left unmatched. CDR3 in amino acids: CAISGTGSYGYTF. Here the CDR3 DNA reads TGTGCCATCAGTGGGACAGGTTCTTATGGCTACACCTTC.